The 20 T cell receptor beta chains presented below share a single source sample, sequenced in a study of T-cell memory formation after mild COVID-19. One entry per CDR3 protein results from TCRdb running MiXCR on the 5' RACE reads. The profile shows 350,000 or so distinct CDR3 sequences, about an eighth of them singletons. The sample was PBMCs or a T cell subset sorted from them (not recorded which). Receptor source: a man younger than 30 who had mild COVID-19 (a few samples of this study predate the infection). Cell type and time point are not known.

The chain carries TRBV30 and TRBJ2-3; D is unresolved. V was cut by 0 bases and J by 6 bases, with 16 bases left in between. CDR1 and CDR2 from the germline V gene are GTSNPN and SVGIG (reference sequence). The CDR3 is 15 residues long. The CDR3 DNA reads TGTGCCTGGAGTGTACACCCCACCGCGGTGGATACGCAGTATTTT. This sequence encodes CAWSVHPTAVDTQYF.

In its sample, this clonotype was seen many times. The V and J genes are TRBV3-1 and TRBJ2-5; D gene ambiguous. The CDR3 is 14 amino acids. Per the germline V gene, CDR1 is LGHDT and CDR2 is YNNKEL (reference sequence). Deletions cut 0 bases from V and 5 bases from J, with 10 bases between. CDR3 nucleotides: TGTGCCAGCAGCCAAGACTCGGGTGAGGAGACCCAGTACTTC. It codes for CASSQDSGEETQYF.

The chain joins TRBV27 to TRBJ1-4; a weak D match, TRBD1 (5 bases). The CDR3 is made up of 16 amino acids. Germline loops: CDR1 MNHEY, CDR2 SMNVEV (reference sequence). V lost 5 bases and J 2 bases, leaving 15 bases between the germline ends. In DNA form, the CDR3 reads TGTGCCAGCAGTCCGCGGGGGATACGCACTAATGAAAAACTGTTTTTT. Encoded protein: CASSPRGIRTNEKLFF.

This chain joins TRBV20-1 and TRBJ2-3, with a possible D match to TRBD1 (5 bases). From germline, CDR1 is DFQATT and CDR2 SNEGSKA (reference sequence). CDR3 size: 12 residues. Trimming removed 3 bases from V and 3 bases from J, with 7 bases in between. The CDR3 loop is CSASQGTDTQYF. The DNA for the CDR3 is TGCAGTGCTAGTCAGGGAACAGATACGCAGTATTTT.

The table lists this clonotype with many counts. The chain uses TRBV4-3 and TRBJ2-2; perhaps TRBD1 as D (5 bases). Trimming removed 0 bases from V and 0 bases from J, with 11 bases in between. CDR3 length equals 17 residues. Per the germline V gene, CDR1 is LGHNA and CDR2 is YSLEER. Written as DNA, the CDR3 is TGCGCCAGCAGCCAAGAAGGTGGACACGCGAACACCGGGGAGCTGTTTTTT. This encodes CASSQEGGHANTGELFF.

This clonotype was observed a few times. CDR3 region: CASSRDILSPQHF. The CDR3 region has the DNA TGTGCCAGCAGTCGGGACATCCTCAGCCCCCAGCATTTT. The gene calls are TRBV7-3 and TRBJ1-5; a weak D match, TRBD1 (6 bases). CDR1 is SGHTA and CDR2 is FQGTGA in the germline V gene. The CDR3 spans 13 residues. V lost 6 bases, J lost 10 bases, and 16 bases lay in between.

The gene calls are TRBV7-2 and TRBJ1-1; D possibly corresponds to TRBD1 (6 bases). V gave up 5 bases and J gave up 4 bases, with 14 bases separating them. The CDR3 spans 14 residues. Germline CDR1 reads SGHTA; CDR2 reads FQGNSA. Here the CDR3 DNA reads TGTGCCAGCAGCCCGTTGGGCAGGGGCACTGAAGCTTTCTTT. This encodes CASSPLGRGTEAFF.

The chain joins TRBV5-1 to TRBJ2-5; D gene ambiguous. The germline CDR1 and CDR2 sequences are SGHRS and YFSETQ. The CDR3 extends over 13 amino acids. V lost 1 base and J 5 bases, leaving 9 bases between the germline ends. CDR3 amino acids: CASSLQVRETQYF. CDR3 DNA: TGCGCCAGCAGCTTGCAGGTTCGGGAGACCCAGTACTTC.

The chain joins TRBV28 to TRBJ2-3; D unclear. The germline V gene encodes CDR1 MDHEN and CDR2 SYDVKM. Trimming removed 8 bases at V and 0 bases at J, with 18 bases between. The CDR3 has 16 amino acids. The CDR3 DNA reads TGTGCCAGCTCCCAGGTCAGGCCCTCTAGCACAGATACGCAGTATTTT. Protein product: CASSQVRPSSTDTQYF.

This clonotype appeared a few times. The DNA of the CDR3 is TGTGCCAGCAGTTACCGGGGGTTGGCTGGAAACACCATATATTTT. It encodes CASSYRGLAGNTIYF. V and J are TRBV6-5 and TRBJ1-3, with D possibly being TRBD1 (5 bases). With 2 bases removed from V and 2 bases from J, the gap between germline ends came to 10 bases. The CDR3 spans 15 residues. Germline V gives CDR1 MNHEY, CDR2 SVGAGI.

The rearrangement links TRBV5-5 to TRBJ2-4; perhaps D is TRBD1 or TRBD2 (6 bases each). CDR1 is SGHKS, CDR2 YYEKEE, per germline (reference sequence). V lost 4 bases and J 1 base, leaving 15 bases between the germline ends. The CDR3 length is 16 residues. CDR3 bases: TGTGCCAGCAGCCATAACCTGGGGGGCGCCAAAAACATTCAGTACTTC. It yields the protein CASSHNLGGAKNIQYF.

The chain joins TRBV24-1 to TRBJ1-5; D call uncertain. V was trimmed by 3 bases and J by 9 bases, leaving 14 bases between them. Germline CDR1 KGHDR, CDR2 SFDVKD. The CDR3 has 14 amino acids. The CDR3 coding sequence is TGTGCCACCAGTGATGAAGGGTGGCGGGGGCCCCAGCATTTT. It is translated as CATSDEGWRGPQHF.

This clonotype has at least ten counts. The rearrangement links TRBV7-9 to TRBJ2-7; TRBD1 might be the D (6 bases). The V end was cut by 3 bases, the J end by 0 bases, with 15 bases between. Per germline, CDR1 SEHNR and CDR2 FQNEAQ (reference sequence). This CDR3 region has 16 residues. The CDR3 DNA follows: TGTGCCAGCAGCTTTTCCACGGGACATCGCTCCTACGAGCAGTACGTC. This encodes CASSFSTGHRSYEQYV.

The V gene is TRBV10-3, the J gene TRBJ2-5, with TRBD2 identical over 8 bases. The CDR3 is 14 residues long. CDR1 is ENHRY, CDR2 SYGVKD, per germline. After removal of 8 bases from V and 1 base from J, the junction contained 6 bases not matched to a gene. CDR3 in DNA: TGTGCCATCGCCGGGGGGGGTACCCAAGAGACCCAGTACTTC. Protein sequence: CAIAGGGTQETQYF.

There are a few counts of this clonotype. The chain has TRBV7-2 and TRBJ1-5; the D is unclear. The CDR3 contains 16 residues. The ends were cut back, 4 bases at V and 6 bases at J, with 19 bases in the middle. From germline, CDR1 is SGHTA and CDR2 FQGNSA. This CDR3 is CASSSFPRPRGQPQHF. CDR3 nucleotides: TGTGCCAGCAGCTCATTCCCTCGACCGCGAGGTCAGCCCCAGCATTTT.

The chain's CDR3 is CASSQDPVGTQYF. The CDR3 DNA sequence: TGCGCCAGCAGCCAAGATCCAGTGGGTACGCAGTATTTT. This chain uses TRBV4-3 with TRBJ2-3; D remains unclear. The CDR3 consists of 13 residues. Germline CDR1 LGHNA, CDR2 YSLEER. V was cut by 0 bases and J by 8 bases, with 9 bases left in between.

This clonotype was counted a few times. V usage is TRBV18 and J usage is TRBJ2-7; tentatively, D is TRBD1 (7 bases). Trimming took off 2 bases at V and 5 bases at J, with 13 bases between the two ends. Germline assignment: CDR1 KGHSH and CDR2 LQKENI. This CDR3 spans 14 amino acids. The CDR3 region is CASSPGGGRNEQYF. The CDR3 DNA follows: TGTGCCAGCTCACCAGGAGGGGGCCGGAACGAGCAGTACTTC. Full variable domain (outside the CDR3, taken from reference TRBV18 and TRBJ2-7): NAGVMQNPRHLVRRRGQEARLRCSPMKGHSHVYWYRQLPEEGLKFMVYLQKENIIDESGMPKERFSAEFPKEGPSILRIQQVVRGDSAAYFCASSPGGGRNEQYFGPGTRLTVT.

Ten or more counts support this clonotype. The chain recombines TRBV5-1 with TRBJ1-1, with D possibly matching TRBD1 (6 bases). V lost 3 bases to trimming and J lost 5 bases, with 14 bases between them. The CDR3 extends over 14 amino acids. CDR1 is SGHRS, CDR2 YFSETQ, per germline. CDR3 in DNA: TGCGCCAGCAGCTCACAGGGTTATCGGACTGAAGCTTTCTTT. It encodes CASSSQGYRTEAFF.

This clonotype was counted only a few times. This sequence joins TRBV6-5 and TRBJ2-3; 9 positions agree with TRBD1. The CDR3 consists of 16 residues. CDR1 MNHEY and CDR2 SVGAGI come from the germline V gene. With V trimmed by 4 bases and J by 4 bases, 9 bases remained unmatched. In nucleotides, the CDR3 is TGTGCCAGCAGTTGGGGGCGGACAGGGGTGGCAGATACGCAGTATTTT. This gives the protein CASSWGRTGVADTQYF.

This chain connects TRBV7-8 to TRBJ2-7; 11 bases line up with TRBD1. V lost 3 bases to trimming and J lost 5 bases; unmatched junction nucleotides: 15. The CDR3 has 18 amino acids. Germline assignment: CDR1 SGHVS and CDR2 FQNEAQ. CDR3 DNA sequence: TGTGCCAGCAGCTTTAGGACAGGGGGCTCGAGGGAGTTTCACGAGCAGTACGTC. Translation: CASSFRTGGSREFHEQYV.